This T cell receptor beta chain was observed in a study of PD-1 blockade in classical Hodgkin lymphoma. The count of this clone is one. Repertoires were generated with immunoSEQ multiplex PCR, while TCRdb's copy carries only in-frame clones and drops some. Of nearly 60,000 clones in the sample, less than 95% were seen once. Every patient had relapsed following autologous stem cell transplantation, and cohorts differed in brentuximab vedotin exposure. CDR1 MNHEY and CDR2 SVGAGI come from the germline V gene. The V end lost 0 bases, the J end lost 6 bases, and 11 bases lay between the germline ends. This CDR3 region has 14 residues.

This specimen was peripheral blood mononuclear cells (PBMCs), taken before the second cycle of nivolumab. The sequence derives from a human donor with classical Hodgkin lymphoma. V is TRBV6-5 and J is TRBJ2-5, with D possibly matching TRBD2 (5 bases). As DNA, the CDR3 is TGTGCCAGCAGTTACTCGGGGAGTCCCCAGACCCAGTACTTC. Its translation: CASSYSGSPQTQYF.